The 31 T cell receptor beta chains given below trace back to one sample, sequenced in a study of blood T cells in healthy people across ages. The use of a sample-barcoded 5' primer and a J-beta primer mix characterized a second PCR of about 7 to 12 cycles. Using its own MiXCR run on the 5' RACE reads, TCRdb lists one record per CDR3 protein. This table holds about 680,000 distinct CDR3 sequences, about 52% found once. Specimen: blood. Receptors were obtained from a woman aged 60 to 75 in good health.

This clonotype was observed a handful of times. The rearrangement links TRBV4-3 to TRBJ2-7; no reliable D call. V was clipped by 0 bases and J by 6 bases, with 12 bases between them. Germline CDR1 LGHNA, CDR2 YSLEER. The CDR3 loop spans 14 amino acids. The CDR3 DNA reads TGCGCCAGCAGCCAAGATCTAAAGGTGAGCGAGCAGTACTTC. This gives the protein CASSQDLKVSEQYF.

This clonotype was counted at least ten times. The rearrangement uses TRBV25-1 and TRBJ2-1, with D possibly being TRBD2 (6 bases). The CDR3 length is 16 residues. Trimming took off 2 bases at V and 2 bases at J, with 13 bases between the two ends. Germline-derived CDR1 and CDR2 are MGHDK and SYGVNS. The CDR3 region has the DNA TGTGCCAGCAGTGAAAATAGCGGAAGACCCTACAATGAGCAGTTCTTC. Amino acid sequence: CASSENSGRPYNEQFF.

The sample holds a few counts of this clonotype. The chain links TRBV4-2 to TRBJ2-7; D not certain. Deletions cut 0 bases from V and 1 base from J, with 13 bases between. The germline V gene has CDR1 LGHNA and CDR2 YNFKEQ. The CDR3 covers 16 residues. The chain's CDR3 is CASSQEIASPSYEQYF. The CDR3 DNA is TGTGCCAGCAGCCAAGAAATAGCCTCGCCATCCTACGAGCAGTACTTC.

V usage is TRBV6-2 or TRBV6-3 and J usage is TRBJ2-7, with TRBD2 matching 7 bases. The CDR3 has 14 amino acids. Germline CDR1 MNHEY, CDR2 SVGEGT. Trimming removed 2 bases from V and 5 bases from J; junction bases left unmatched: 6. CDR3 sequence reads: CASSYGGVSHEQYF. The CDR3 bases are TGTGCCAGCAGTTACGGGGGGGTTTCCCACGAGCAGTACTTC.

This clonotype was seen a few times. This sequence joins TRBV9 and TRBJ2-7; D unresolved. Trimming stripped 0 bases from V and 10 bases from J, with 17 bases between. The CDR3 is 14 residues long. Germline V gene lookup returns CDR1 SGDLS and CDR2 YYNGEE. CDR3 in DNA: TGTGCCAGCAGCGTAGGATCCCTAGGCCCAATCCAGTACTTC. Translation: CASSVGSLGPIQYF.

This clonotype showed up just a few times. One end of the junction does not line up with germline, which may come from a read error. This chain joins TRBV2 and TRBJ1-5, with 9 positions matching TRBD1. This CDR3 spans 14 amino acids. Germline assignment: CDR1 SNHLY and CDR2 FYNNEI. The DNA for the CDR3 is TGCGCCAGCAGCCCGGACAGGGGAGATCAGCCCCAGCATTTT. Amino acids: CASSPDRGDQPQHF.

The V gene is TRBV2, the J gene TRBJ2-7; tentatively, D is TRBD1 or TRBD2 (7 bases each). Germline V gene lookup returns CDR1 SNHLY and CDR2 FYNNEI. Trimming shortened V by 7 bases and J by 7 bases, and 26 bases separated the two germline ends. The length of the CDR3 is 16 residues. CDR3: CASTGSGGHRGGEQYF. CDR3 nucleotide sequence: TGTGCCAGCACAGGCTCGGGAGGCCACAGGGGAGGGGAGCAGTACTTC.

CDR3 in DNA: TGCGCCAGCAGCCAAGAACTTCGGAGAGAGACCCAGTACTTC. It yields the protein CASSQELRRETQYF. This chain joins TRBV4-3 and TRBJ2-7; the D is unclear. TRBJ2-5 matches the DNA end more closely, so the J call is doubtful. Germline V CDR1 and CDR2: LGHNA, YSLEER. The CDR3 has 14 residues.

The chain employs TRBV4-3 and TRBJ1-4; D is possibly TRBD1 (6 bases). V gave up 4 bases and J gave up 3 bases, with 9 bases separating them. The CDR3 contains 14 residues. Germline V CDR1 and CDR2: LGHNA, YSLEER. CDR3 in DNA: TGCGCCAGCAGCCCTGAGGGGGCTAATGAAAAACTGTTTTTT. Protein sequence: CASSPEGANEKLFF.

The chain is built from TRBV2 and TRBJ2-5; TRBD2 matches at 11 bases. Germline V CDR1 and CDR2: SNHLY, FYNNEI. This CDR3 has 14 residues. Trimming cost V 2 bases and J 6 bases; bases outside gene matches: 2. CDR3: CASSETSGRQTQYF. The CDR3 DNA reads TGTGCCAGCAGTGAAACTAGCGGGAGACAGACCCAGTACTTC.

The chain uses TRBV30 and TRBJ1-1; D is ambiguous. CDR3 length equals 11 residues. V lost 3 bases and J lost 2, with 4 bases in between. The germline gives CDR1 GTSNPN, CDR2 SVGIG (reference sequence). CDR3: CAWRSNTEAFF. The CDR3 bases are TGTGCCTGGAGGAGTAACACTGAAGCTTTCTTT.

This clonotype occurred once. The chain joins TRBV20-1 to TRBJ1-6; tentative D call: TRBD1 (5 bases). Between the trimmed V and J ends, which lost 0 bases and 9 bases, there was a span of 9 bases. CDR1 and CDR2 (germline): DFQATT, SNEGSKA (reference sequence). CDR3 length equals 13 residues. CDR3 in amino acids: CSARDRESSPLHF. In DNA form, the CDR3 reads TGCAGTGCTAGAGACAGGGAAAGTTCACCCCTCCACTTT.

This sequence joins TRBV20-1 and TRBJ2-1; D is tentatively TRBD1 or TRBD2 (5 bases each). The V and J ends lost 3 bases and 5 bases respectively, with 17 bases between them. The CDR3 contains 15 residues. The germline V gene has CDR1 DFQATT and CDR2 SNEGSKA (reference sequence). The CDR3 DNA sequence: TGCAGTGCTAGGGAGCCGGGACCCTACAACAATGAGCAGTTCTTC. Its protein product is CSAREPGPYNNEQFF.

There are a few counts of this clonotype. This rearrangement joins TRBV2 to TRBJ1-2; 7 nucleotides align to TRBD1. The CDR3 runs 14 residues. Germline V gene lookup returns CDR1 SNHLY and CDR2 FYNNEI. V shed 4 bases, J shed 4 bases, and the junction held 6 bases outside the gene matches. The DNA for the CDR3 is TGTGCCAGCAGTGGTCTCCGGGACAGCTATGGCTACACCTTC. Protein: CASSGLRDSYGYTF.

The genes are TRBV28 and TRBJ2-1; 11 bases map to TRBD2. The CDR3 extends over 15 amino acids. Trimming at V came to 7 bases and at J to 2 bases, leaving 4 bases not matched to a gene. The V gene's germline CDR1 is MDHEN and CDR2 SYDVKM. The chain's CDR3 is CASIIAGGAYNEQFF. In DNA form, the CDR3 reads TGTGCCAGCATCATAGCGGGAGGGGCCTACAATGAGCAGTTCTTC.

The CDR3 region is CASNGAFRDEQYF. CDR3 nucleotides: TGTGCCAGCAACGGGGCCTTCCGCGACGAGCAGTACTTC. V and J are TRBV5-6 and TRBJ2-7; tentatively, D is TRBD1 or TRBD2 (5 bases each). In germline, CDR1 is SGHDT, CDR2 YYEEEE. There are 13 residues in the CDR3. Trimming pared 6 bases from V and 5 bases from J, leaving 15 bases between.

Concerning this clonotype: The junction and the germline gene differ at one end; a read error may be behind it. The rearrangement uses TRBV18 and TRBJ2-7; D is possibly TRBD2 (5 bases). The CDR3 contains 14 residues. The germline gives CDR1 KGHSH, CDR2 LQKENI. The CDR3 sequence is CANSPQRIGDEQYF. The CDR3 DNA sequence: TGTGCCAACTCACCTCAGCGGATTGGGGACGAGCAGTACTTC.

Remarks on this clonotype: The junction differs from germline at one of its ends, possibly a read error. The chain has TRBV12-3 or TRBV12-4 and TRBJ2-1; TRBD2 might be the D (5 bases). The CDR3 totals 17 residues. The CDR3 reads CASSLGRWASSYNEHFF. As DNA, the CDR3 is TGTGCCAGCAGTTTGGGTCGTTGGGCTAGCTCCTACAATGAGCATTTCTTC.

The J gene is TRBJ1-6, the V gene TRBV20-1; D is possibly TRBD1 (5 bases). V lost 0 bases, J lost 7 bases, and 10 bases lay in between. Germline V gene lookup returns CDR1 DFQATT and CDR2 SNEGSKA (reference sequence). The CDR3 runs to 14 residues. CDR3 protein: CSARDRVGNSPLHF. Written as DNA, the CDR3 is TGCAGTGCTAGAGACAGGGTTGGGAATTCACCCCTCCACTTT.

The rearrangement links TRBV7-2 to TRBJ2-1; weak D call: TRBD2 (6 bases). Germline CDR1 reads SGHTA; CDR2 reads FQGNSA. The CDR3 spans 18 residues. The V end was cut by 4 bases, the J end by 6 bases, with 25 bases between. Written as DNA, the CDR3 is TGTGCCAGCAGCTCAGCTTCACCTCTAGAGGTGGGGGGCAATGAGCAGTTCTTC. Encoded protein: CASSSASPLEVGGNEQFF.

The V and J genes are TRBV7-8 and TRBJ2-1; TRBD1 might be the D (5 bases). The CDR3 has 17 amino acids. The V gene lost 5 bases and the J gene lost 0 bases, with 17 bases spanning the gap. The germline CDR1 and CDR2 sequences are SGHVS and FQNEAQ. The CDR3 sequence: CASSPDGQGISYNEQFF. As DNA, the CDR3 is TGTGCCAGCAGCCCCGATGGGCAGGGTATCTCCTACAATGAGCAGTTCTTC.

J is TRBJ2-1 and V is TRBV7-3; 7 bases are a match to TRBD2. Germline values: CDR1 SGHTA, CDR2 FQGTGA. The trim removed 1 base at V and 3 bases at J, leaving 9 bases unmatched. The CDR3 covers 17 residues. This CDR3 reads CASSLKRASGLYNEQFF. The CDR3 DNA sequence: TGTGCCAGCAGCTTAAAGAGGGCTAGCGGCCTCTACAATGAGCAGTTCTTC.

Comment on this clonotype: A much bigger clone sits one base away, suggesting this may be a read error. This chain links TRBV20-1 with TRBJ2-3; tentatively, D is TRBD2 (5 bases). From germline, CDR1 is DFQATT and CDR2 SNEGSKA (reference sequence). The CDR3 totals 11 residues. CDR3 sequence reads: CSTRVADTQYF. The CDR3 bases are TGCAGTACTAGAGTGGCAGATACGCAGTATTTT.

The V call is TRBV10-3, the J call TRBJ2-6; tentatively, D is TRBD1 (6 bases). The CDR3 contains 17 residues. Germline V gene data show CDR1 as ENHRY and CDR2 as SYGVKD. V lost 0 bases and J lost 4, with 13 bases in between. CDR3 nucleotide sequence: TGTGCCATCAGTGAGTCGAATGCAGGGGCCGGGGCCAACGTCCTGACTTTC. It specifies CAISESNAGAGANVLTF.

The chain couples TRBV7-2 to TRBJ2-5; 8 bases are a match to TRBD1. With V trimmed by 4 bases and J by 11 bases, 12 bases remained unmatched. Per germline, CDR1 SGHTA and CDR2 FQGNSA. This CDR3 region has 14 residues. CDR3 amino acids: CASSSGQVYNEQYF. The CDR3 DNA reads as TGTGCCAGCAGCTCGGGACAGGTGTACAATGAGCAGTACTTC.

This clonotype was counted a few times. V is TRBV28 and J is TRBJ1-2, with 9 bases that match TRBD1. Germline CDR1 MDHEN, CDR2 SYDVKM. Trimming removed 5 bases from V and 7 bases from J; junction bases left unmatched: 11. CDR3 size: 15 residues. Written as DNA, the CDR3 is TGTGCCAGCAGTGTAGCCGGGACAGGGATCAGTGGCTACACCTTC. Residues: CASSVAGTGISGYTF.

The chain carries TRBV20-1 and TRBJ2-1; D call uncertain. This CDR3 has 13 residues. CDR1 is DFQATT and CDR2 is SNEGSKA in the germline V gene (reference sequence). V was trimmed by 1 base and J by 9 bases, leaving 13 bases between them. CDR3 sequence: CSARARLVGEQFF. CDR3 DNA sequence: TGCAGTGCTAGAGCTAGACTGGTGGGTGAGCAGTTCTTC.

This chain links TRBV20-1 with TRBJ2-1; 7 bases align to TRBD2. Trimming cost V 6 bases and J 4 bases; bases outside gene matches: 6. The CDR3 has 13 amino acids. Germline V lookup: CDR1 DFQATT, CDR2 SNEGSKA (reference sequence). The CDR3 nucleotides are TGCAGTGCAACCGGGACTAATTACAATGAGCAGTTCTTC. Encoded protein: CSATGTNYNEQFF.

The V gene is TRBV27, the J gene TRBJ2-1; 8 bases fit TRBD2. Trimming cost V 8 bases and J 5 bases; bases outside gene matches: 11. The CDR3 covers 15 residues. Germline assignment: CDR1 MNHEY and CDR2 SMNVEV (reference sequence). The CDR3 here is CASCPRSGRDNEQFF. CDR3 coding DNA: TGTGCCAGCTGCCCAAGGTCCGGGAGGGACAATGAGCAGTTCTTC.

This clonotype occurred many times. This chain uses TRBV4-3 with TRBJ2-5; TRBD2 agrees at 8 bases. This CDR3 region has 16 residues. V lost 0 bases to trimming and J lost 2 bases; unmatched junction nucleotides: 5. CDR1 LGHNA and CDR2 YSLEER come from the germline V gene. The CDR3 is CASSQEGTSSQETQYF. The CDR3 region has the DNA TGCGCCAGCAGCCAAGAAGGGACTAGTAGTCAAGAGACCCAGTACTTC.

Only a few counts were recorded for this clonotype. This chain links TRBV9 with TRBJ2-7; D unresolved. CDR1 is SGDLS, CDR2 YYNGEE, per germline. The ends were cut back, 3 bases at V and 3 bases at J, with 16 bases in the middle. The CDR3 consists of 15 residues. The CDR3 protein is CASSGGSVLHYEQYF. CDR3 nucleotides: TGTGCCAGCAGCGGAGGTTCGGTTCTACACTACGAGCAGTACTTC. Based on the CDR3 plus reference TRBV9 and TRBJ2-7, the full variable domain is DSGVTQTPKHLITATGQRVTLRCSPRSGDLSVYWYQQSLDQGLQFLIQYYNGEERAKGNILERFSAQQFPDLHSELNLSSLELGDSALYFCASSGGSVLHYEQYFGPGTRLTVT.